Below, 5 T cell receptor beta chains from the same sample are listed, as sequenced in a study of T-cell memory formation after mild COVID-19. In TCRdb, the 5' RACE reads were re-called with MiXCR into one record per CDR3 protein. The data contain a few hundred thousand distinct CDR3 sequences, over 9% of them singletons. The source material was PBMCs or a T cell subset sorted from them (not recorded which). These TCRs come from a man aged 18 to 29 who had mild COVID-19 (a few samples of this study predate the infection). Cell type and time point are not known.

This clonotype has more than one count but fewer than ten. The chain is built from TRBV12-3 or TRBV12-4 and TRBJ2-7; D possibly corresponds to TRBD2 (5 bases). V was pared by 1 base and J by 2 bases, with 9 bases between. The CDR3 is made up of 14 amino acids. The CDR3 reads CASSLGLAAYEQYF. The CDR3 bases are TGTGCCAGCAGTTTAGGTCTAGCCGCCTACGAGCAGTACTTC.

This chain connects TRBV20-1 to TRBJ1-2; D unclear. Germline CDR1 DFQATT, CDR2 SNEGSKA (reference sequence). Trimming took 5 bases from V and 0 from J, leaving 10 bases between them. CDR3 length: 13 amino acids. CDR3 bases: TGCAGTGCTGTGCCCCGGCCTAACTATGGCTACACCTTC. This codes for CSAVPRPNYGYTF.

This clonotype turned up a few times. The chain combines TRBV7-9 with TRBJ1-1; 7 positions agree with TRBD1. CDR1 is SEHNR and CDR2 is FQNEAQ in the germline V gene (reference sequence). The CDR3 sequence is 11 residues long. V lost 5 bases, J lost 11 bases, and 5 bases stayed unmatched. The CDR3 bases are TGTGCCAGCAGCGACAGGGCGAGGGCTTTCTTT. Residues: CASSDRARAFF.

There are many counts of this clonotype. The chain combines TRBV10-3 with TRBJ1-1; D unresolved. The V and J ends lost 6 bases and 3 bases respectively, with 11 bases between them. Germline V gene data show CDR1 as ENHRY and CDR2 as SYGVKD. The CDR3 runs to 13 residues. The CDR3 protein is CAIRDNMDTEAFF. In DNA form, the CDR3 reads TGTGCCATCAGAGACAACATGGACACTGAAGCTTTCTTT.

The genes are TRBV20-1 and TRBJ2-3; 9 nucleotides align to TRBD2. V trimming: 5 bases; J trimming: 6 bases; junction bases outside the gene matches: 12. This CDR3 contains 15 residues. Germline CDR1 and CDR2: DFQATT and SNEGSKA (reference sequence). CDR3 sequence reads: CSAPLGTSYGDTQYF. The CDR3 region has the DNA TGCAGTGCTCCCCTCGGGACTAGCTATGGTGATACGCAGTATTTT.